The 19 T cell receptor beta chains listed next were all sequenced from one sample in a study of CD8+CD57+ T cells in acquired aplastic anemia. TCR beta VDJ and CDR3 profiling used genomic DNA as template. MiXCR was run by TCRdb on the reads, yielding one entry per CDR3 protein. The top ten hold around 4% of the sample, which has a few hundred thousand distinct CDR3 sequences, roughly 64% seen once. Sequenced material: sorted CD4+, CD8+, or CD8+CD57+ T cells (not recorded which) from PBMCs. The receptors here all came from a human donor in good health, serving as a control.

The V gene is TRBV12-3 or TRBV12-4, the J gene TRBJ1-6, with 9 positions matching TRBD1. The ends lost 11 bases at V and 5 bases at J; junction bases unmatched: 10. This CDR3 contains 15 residues. The CDR3 nucleotides read TGTGCCTGGCAGTACCGGACAGGGGATAATTCACCCCTCCACTTT. Its protein product is CAWQYRTGDNSPLHF.

As regards this clonotype: Because the CDR3 is missing its conserved closing phenylalanine or tryptophan, this is likely a read error. The DNA is omitted, as the CDR3 cannot be located on it reliably, and the CDR3 follows TCRdb's listing. The rearrangement uses TRBV7-7 and TRBJ1-2; the listed D gene, TRBD1, was not tested against the DNA. The germline V gene encodes CDR1 SSHAT and CDR2 FNYEAQ (reference sequence). The CDR3 is made up of 12 amino acids, end residues included. CDR3 residues: CASSLHESRPQL.

The chain has TRBV7-2 and TRBJ1-6, with 7 bases aligning to TRBD1. The CDR3 loop spans 17 amino acids. Germline V lookup: CDR1 SGHTA, CDR2 FQGNSA. V dropped 5 bases and J dropped 13; count of bases not matched to a gene: 20. The CDR3 protein is CASSQQGLPVETPPLHF. CDR3 sequence (DNA): TGTGCCAGCAGCCAACAGGGGTTGCCGGTCGAGACCCCGCCCCTCCACTTT.

This chain joins TRBV10-2 and TRBJ1-5; D remains ambiguous. V was clipped by 8 bases and J by 0 bases, with 8 bases between them. Germline CDR1 WSHSY, CDR2 SAAADI. There are 13 residues in the CDR3. In DNA form, the CDR3 reads TGCGCCAGCGGGCCCAGTAGCAATCAGCCCCAGCATTTT. Translating it yields CASGPSSNQPQHF.

This clonotype was detected only a few times. The junction and the germline gene differ at one end; a read error may be behind it. The J gene is TRBJ2-7, the V gene TRBV10-3, with D possibly matching TRBD1 (6 bases). Germline V gives CDR1 ENHRY, CDR2 SYGVKD. This CDR3 has 11 amino acids. The CDR3 nucleotides are TGTGCCATCAGTGAGTCAACAGGGAAGCACTTC. Residues: CAISESTGKHF.

With respect to this clonotype: Being one base from a much bigger clone, this may be a read error. The gene calls are TRBV7-4 and TRBJ2-3; 8 bases agree with TRBD2. Germline loops: CDR1 SGHVT, CDR2 SQSDAQ. J was trimmed by 4 bases and V by 5 bases; bases with no gene match: 8. This CDR3 comprises 15 residues. This CDR3 reads CASSAGRGGADTQYF. Written as DNA, the CDR3 is TGTGCCAGCAGCGCAGGTCGGGGGGGGGCAGATACGCAGTATTTT.

The chain employs TRBV15 and TRBJ2-7; unclear D gene. Germline CDR1 is LNHNV and CDR2 is YYDKDF (reference sequence). The CDR3 spans 12 residues. Between the trimmed V and J ends, which lost 5 bases and 2 bases, there was a span of 7 bases. The CDR3 protein is CATSRTAYEQYF. DNA for the CDR3: TGTGCCACCAGCCGGACGGCCTACGAGCAGTACTTC.

The chain employs TRBV7-8 and TRBJ1-2; possible D gene TRBD1, 5 bases. V was clipped by 4 bases and J by 12 bases, with 24 bases between them. The CDR3 length is 15 residues. CDR1 and CDR2 (germline): SGHVS, FQNEAQ. The CDR3 region is CASSSDGTWGESDTF. The CDR3 DNA is TGTGCCAGCAGCTCTGACGGTACCTGGGGGGAAAGCGACACCTTC. Combining the CDR3 with reference TRBV7-8 and TRBJ1-2 gives the whole variable domain GAGVSQSPRYKVAKRGQDVALRCDPISGHVSLFWYQQALGQGPEFLTYFQNEAQLDKSGLPSDRFFAERPEGSVSTLKIQRTQQEDSAVYLCASSSDGTWGESDTFGSGTRLTVV.

V is TRBV6-4 and J is TRBJ1-6; no reliable D call. CDR1 is MRHNA, CDR2 SNTAGT, per germline. The CDR3 spans 17 residues. V gave up 10 bases and J gave up 7 bases, with 26 bases separating them. In DNA form, the CDR3 reads TGTGCCACACGCCAACCCCTCCAGCGGCGTAAAAATTCACCCCTCCACTTT. Protein product: CATRQPLQRRKNSPLHF.

In its sample, this clonotype was seen many times. This sequence joins TRBV12-3 or TRBV12-4 and TRBJ1-1, with D hard to call. This CDR3 contains 13 residues. The germline V and J ends were trimmed by 5 bases and 1 base, with 8 bases remaining between them. In DNA form, the CDR3 reads TGTGCCAGCAGTAAGGGAAGGAACACTGAAGCTTTCTTT. It codes for CASSKGRNTEAFF.

The chain has TRBV7-3 and TRBJ1-6, with D unresolved. The CDR3 runs 16 residues. Germline CDR1 SGHTA, CDR2 FQGTGA. Trimming took off 4 bases at V and 16 bases at J, with 26 bases between the two ends. The DNA for the CDR3 is TGTGCCAGCAGCTCCCTGACGGGCGGCTCTGGTACGCAGCTCCACTTT. Translated: CASSSLTGGSGTQLHF. Supplemented by reference TRBV7-3 and TRBJ1-6, the full variable domain reads GAGVSQTPSNKVTEKGKYVELRCDPISGHTALYWYRQSLGQGPEFLIYFQGTGAADDSGLPNDRFFAVRPEGSVSTLKIQRTERGDSAVYLCASSSLTGGSGTQLHFGNGTRLTVT.

The chain employs TRBV11-2 and TRBJ1-5, with no clear D. Germline values: CDR1 SGHAT, CDR2 FQNNGV. This CDR3 region has 14 residues. Trimming pared 2 bases from V and 3 bases from J, leaving 8 bases between. DNA of the CDR3: TGTGCCAGCAGCTTATCCGGGAACAATCAGCCCCAGCATTTT. Translating gives CASSLSGNNQPQHF.

The rearrangement joins TRBV12-3 or TRBV12-4 to TRBJ1-4; 8 bases fit TRBD1. This CDR3 has 14 residues. V trimming: 5 bases; J trimming: 4 bases; junction bases outside the gene matches: 3. The CDR3 nucleotides read TGTGCCAGCAGTGAACAGGGGGGTAATGAAAAACTGTTTTTT. As protein: CASSEQGGNEKLFF.

This clonotype was picked up many times. The V gene is TRBV12-3 or TRBV12-4, the J gene TRBJ1-3; D gene uncertain. The CDR3 covers 16 residues. V gave up 4 bases and J gave up 0 bases, with 13 bases separating them. In DNA form, the CDR3 reads TGTGCCAGCAGTTCAAGGACCTCCAGCTCTGGAAACACCATATATTTT. Translated, it gives CASSSRTSSSGNTIYF.

This clonotype was observed at least ten times. The genes are TRBV10-3 and TRBJ2-7; maybe TRBD2 (6 bases). This CDR3 contains 12 residues. CDR1 and CDR2 (germline): ENHRY, SYGVKD. The germline V and J ends were trimmed by 11 bases and 1 base, with 12 bases remaining between them. CDR3 sequence (DNA): TGTGCCGCCACGGGACTTTCCTACGAGCAGTACTTC. This translates into CAATGLSYEQYF.

In the case of this clonotype: One junction end disagrees with the germline gene, perhaps due to a read error. The chain couples TRBV5-1 to TRBJ2-1; 7 nucleotides agree with TRBD1. Germline V gene data show CDR1 as SGHRS and CDR2 as YFSETQ. This CDR3 has 11 residues. The CDR3 region has the DNA TGCGCCAGCAGCTACGGACAGGAGCCCTACTTC. The encoded protein is CASSYGQEPYF.

On this clonotype itself: Mismatch with germline at one junction end may stem from a read error. The chain carries TRBV19 and TRBJ2-1; possibly TRBD1 or TRBD2 for D (5 bases each). The CDR3 has 13 residues. CDR1 and CDR2 from the germline V gene are LNHDA and SQIVND (reference sequence). The CDR3 loop reads CASSTGAYNTQYF. The CDR3 nucleotides are TGTGCCAGTAGCACCGGGGCCTACAATACGCAGTACTTT.

This clonotype was observed at least ten times. The V gene is TRBV2, the J gene TRBJ2-7; D remains unclear. V lost 3 bases to trimming and J lost 8 bases, with 5 bases between them. The CDR3 has 10 residues. Germline values: CDR1 SNHLY, CDR2 FYNNEI. CDR3 sequence (DNA): TGTGCCAGCAGTGAGTTTCAGCAGTACTTC. Protein product: CASSEFQQYF.

Concerning this clonotype itself: One end of the junction varies from germline; a read error may be responsible. The chain is built from TRBV9 and TRBJ2-1; D not resolved. This CDR3 has 16 residues. Germline lookup yields CDR1 SGDLS and CDR2 YYNGEE. CDR3 sequence: CASSPPPVSSYYEQFF. CDR3 coding DNA: TGTGCCAGCAGCCCCCCTCCCGTGTCCTCCTACTATGAGCAGTTCTTC.